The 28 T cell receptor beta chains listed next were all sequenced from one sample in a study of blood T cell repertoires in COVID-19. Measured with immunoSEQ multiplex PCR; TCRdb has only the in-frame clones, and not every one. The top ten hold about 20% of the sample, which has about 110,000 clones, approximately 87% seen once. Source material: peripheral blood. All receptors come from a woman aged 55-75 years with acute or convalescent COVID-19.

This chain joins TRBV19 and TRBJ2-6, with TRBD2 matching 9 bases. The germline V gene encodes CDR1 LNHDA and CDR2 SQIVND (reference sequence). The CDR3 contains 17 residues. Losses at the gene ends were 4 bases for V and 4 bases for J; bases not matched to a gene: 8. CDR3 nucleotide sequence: TGTGCCAGTAGTAGCGGGAGGGACCGTGGCGGGGCCAACGTCCTGACTTTC. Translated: CASSSGRDRGGANVLTF.

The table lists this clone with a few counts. The CDR3 here is CASVPGQTNTEAFF. The CDR3 DNA sequence: TGTGCCAGCGTTCCGGGACAAACGAACACTGAAGCTTTCTTT. This chain uses TRBV18 with TRBJ1-1; D is possibly TRBD1 (6 bases). V shed 8 bases and J shed 1 base, with 14 bases lying between them. CDR1 is KGHSH, CDR2 LQKENI, per germline. This CDR3 comprises 14 residues.

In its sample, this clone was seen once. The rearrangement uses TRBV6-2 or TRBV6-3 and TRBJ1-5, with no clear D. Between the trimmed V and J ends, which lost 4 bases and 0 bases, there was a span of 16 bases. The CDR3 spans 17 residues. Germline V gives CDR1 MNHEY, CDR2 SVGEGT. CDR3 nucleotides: TGTGCCAGCAGTTCCCTCCGGGGTGGGAATAGCAATCAGCCCCAGCATTTT. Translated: CASSSLRGGNSNQPQHF.

The CDR3 spells CASSVRGPYNEQFF. The CDR3 region has the DNA TGTGCCAGCAGCGTGCGGGGGCCCTACAATGAGCAGTTCTTC. The rearrangement joins TRBV3-1 (or the pseudogene TRBV3-2) to TRBJ2-1, with a tentative D call TRBD2 (7 bases). CDR1 is LGHDT, CDR2 YNNKEL, per germline (reference sequence). V lost 5 bases and J lost 2, with 10 bases in between. The CDR3 is 14 amino acids.

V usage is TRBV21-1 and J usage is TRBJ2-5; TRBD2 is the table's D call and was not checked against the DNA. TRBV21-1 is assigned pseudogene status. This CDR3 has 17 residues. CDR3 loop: CASSKGVGGPRQETQYF. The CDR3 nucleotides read TGTGCCAGCAGCAAAGGGGTCGGAGGTCCCCGGCAGGAGACCCAGTACTTC.

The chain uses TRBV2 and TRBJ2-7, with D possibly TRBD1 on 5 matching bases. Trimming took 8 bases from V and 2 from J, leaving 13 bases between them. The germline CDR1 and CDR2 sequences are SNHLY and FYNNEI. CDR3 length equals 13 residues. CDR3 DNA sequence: TGTGCCAGCGATCAGGGCGGAGCCTACGAGCAGTACTTC. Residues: CASDQGGAYEQYF.

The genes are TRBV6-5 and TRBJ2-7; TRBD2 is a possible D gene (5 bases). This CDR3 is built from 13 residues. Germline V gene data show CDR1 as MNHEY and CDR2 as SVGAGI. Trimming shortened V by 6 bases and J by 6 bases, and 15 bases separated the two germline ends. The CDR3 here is CASRDGLAGEQYF. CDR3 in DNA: TGTGCCAGCAGAGACGGGCTAGCTGGCGAGCAGTACTTC.

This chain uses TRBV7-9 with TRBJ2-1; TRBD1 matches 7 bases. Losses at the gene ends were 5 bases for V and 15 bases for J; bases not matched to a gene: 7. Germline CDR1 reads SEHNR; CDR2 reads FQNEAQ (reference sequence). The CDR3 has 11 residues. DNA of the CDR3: TGTGCCAGCAGCCTACAGGGGCCTTCGTTCTTC. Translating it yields CASSLQGPSFF.

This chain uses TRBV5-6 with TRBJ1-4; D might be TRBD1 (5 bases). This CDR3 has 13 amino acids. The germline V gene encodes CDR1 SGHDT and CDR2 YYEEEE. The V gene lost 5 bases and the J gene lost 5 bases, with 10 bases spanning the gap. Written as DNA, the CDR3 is TGTGCCAGCAGAAGGTCAGGGAATGAAAAACTGTTTTTT. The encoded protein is CASRRSGNEKLFF.

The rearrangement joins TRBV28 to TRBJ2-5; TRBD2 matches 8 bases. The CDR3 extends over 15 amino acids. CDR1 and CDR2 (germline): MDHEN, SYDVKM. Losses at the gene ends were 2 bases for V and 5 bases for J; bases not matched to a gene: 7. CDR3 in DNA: TGTGCCAGCAGTTTACTAGCGGGCGGAAGGGAGACCCAGTACTTC. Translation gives CASSLLAGGRETQYF.

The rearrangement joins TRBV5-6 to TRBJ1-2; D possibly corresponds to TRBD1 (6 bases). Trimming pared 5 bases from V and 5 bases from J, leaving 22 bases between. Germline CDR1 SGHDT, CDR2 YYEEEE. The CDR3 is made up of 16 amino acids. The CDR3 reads CASRSSGGSSKYGYTF. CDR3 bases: TGTGCCAGCAGATCTTCGGGGGGCAGTTCGAAATATGGCTACACCTTC.

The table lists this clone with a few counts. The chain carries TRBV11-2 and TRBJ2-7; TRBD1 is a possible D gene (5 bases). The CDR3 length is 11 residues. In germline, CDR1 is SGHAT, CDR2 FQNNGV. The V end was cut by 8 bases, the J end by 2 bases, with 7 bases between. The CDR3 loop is CASGRAYEQYF. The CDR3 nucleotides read TGTGCCAGCGGCAGGGCCTACGAGCAGTACTTC. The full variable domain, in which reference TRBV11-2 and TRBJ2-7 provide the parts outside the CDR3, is EAGVAQSPRYKIIEKRQSVAFWCNPISGHATLYWYQQILGQGPKLLIQFQNNGVVDDSQLPKDRFSAERLKGVDSTLKIQPAKLEDSAVYLCASGRAYEQYFGPGTRLTVT.

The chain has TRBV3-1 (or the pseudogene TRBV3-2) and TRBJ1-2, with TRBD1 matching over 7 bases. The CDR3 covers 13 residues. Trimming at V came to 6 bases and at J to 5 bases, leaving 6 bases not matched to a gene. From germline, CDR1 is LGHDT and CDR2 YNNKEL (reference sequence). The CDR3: CASSRQGVYGYTF. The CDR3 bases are TGTGCCAGCAGTCGACAGGGTGTATATGGCTACACCTTC.

DNA of the CDR3: TGTGCCAGCGGCTTCCGGGGTGGTCGTGGCTACACCTTC. Translating it yields CASGFRGGRGYTF. This chain links TRBV6-5 with TRBJ1-2; D is ambiguous. CDR3 length equals 13 residues. V shed 8 bases and J shed 7 bases, with 17 bases lying between them. Germline V gene data show CDR1 as MNHEY and CDR2 as SVGAGI.

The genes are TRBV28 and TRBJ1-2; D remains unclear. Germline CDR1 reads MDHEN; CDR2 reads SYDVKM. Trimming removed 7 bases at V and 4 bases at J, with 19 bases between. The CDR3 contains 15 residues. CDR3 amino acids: CASNSMRFGLYGYTF. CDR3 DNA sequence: TGTGCCAGCAACTCCATGCGGTTCGGACTCTATGGCTACACCTTC.

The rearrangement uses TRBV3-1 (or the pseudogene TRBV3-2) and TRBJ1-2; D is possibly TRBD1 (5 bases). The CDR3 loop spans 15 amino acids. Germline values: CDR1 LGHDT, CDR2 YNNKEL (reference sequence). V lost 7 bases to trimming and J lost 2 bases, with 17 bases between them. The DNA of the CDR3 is TGTGCCAGCACCACAATGGGGGAGGGGAACTATGGCTACACCTTC. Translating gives CASTTMGEGNYGYTF.

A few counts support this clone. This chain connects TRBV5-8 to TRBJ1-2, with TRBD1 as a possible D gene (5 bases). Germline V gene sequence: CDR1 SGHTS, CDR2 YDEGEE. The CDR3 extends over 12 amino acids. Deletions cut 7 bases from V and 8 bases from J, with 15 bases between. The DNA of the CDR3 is TGTGCCAGCGCGGCGGGACTTATGGGCTACACCTTC. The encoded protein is CASAAGLMGYTF. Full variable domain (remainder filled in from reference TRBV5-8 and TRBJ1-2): EAGVTQSPTHLIKTRGQQATLRCSPISGHTSVYWYQQALGLGLQFLLWYDEGEERNRGNFPPRFSGRQFPNYSSELNVNALELEDSALYLCASAAGLMGYTFGSGTRLTVV.

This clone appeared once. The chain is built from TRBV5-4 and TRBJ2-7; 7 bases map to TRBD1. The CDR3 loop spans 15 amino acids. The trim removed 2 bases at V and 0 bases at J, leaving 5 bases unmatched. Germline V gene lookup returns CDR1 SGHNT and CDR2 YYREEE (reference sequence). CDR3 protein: CASSLPGQSSYEQYF. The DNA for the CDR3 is TGTGCCAGCAGCTTACCGGGACAGAGCTCCTACGAGCAGTACTTC.

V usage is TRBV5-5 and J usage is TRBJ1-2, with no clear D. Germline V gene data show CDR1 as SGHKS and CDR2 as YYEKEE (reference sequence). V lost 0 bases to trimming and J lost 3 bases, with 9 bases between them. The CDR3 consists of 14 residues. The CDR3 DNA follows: TGTGCCAGCAGCTTGGCCGCTACCGACTATGGCTACACCTTC. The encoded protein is CASSLAATDYGYTF.

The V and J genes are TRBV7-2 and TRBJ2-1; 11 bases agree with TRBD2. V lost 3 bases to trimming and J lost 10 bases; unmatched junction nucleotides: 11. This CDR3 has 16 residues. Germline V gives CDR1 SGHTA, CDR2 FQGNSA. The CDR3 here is CASSFLGLAELEEQFF. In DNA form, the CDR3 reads TGTGCCAGCAGCTTCCTGGGACTAGCGGAACTGGAGGAGCAGTTCTTC.

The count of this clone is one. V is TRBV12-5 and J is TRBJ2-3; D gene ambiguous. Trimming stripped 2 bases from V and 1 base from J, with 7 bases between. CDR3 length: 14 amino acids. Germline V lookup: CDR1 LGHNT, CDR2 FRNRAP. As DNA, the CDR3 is TGTGCTAGTGGTTTGAGGAGCGGCACAGATACGCAGTATTTT. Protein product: CASGLRSGTDTQYF.

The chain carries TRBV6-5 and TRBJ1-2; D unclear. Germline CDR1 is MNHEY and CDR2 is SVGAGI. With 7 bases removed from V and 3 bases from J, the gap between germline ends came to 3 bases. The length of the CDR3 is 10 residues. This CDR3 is CASNYYGYTF. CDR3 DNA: TGTGCCAGCAACTACTATGGCTACACCTTC.

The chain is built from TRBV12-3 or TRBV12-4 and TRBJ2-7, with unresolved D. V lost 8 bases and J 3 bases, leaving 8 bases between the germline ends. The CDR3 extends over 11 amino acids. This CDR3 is CASSSGYEQYF. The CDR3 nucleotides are TGTGCCAGCTCTTCGGGCTACGAGCAGTACTTC.

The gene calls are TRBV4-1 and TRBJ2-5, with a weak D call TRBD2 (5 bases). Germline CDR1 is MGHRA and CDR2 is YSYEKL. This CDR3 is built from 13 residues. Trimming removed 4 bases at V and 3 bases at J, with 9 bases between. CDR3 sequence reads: CASSRGSEETQYF. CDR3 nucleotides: TGCGCCAGCAGCCGCGGGTCCGAAGAGACCCAGTACTTC.

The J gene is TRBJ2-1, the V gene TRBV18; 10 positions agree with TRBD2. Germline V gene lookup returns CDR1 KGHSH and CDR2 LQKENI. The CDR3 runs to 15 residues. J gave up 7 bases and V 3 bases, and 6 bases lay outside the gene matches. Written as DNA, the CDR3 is TGTGCCAGCTCACCTCAAGGACTAGCGGAGAATGAGCAGTTCTTC. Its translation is CASSPQGLAENEQFF.

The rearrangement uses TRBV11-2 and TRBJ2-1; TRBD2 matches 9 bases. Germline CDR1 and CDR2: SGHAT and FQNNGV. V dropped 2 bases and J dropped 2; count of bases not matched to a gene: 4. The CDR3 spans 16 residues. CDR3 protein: CASSLRRGRAYNEQFF. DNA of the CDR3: TGTGCCAGCAGCTTAAGACGCGGGAGGGCCTACAATGAGCAGTTCTTC.

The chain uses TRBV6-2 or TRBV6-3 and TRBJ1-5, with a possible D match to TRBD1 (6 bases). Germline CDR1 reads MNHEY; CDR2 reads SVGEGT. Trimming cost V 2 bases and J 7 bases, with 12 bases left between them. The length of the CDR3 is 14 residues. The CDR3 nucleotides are TGTGCCAGCAGTTACGGGGGGGCTAAGCAGCCCCAGCATTTT. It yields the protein CASSYGGAKQPQHF.

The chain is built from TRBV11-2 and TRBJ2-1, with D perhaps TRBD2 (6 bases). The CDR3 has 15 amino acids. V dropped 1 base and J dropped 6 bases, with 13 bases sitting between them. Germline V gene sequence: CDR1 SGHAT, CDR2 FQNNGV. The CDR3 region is CASSLGTRGTNEQFF. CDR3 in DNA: TGTGCCAGCAGCTTAGGGACTCGGGGGACCAATGAGCAGTTCTTC.